The TCR beta chain described here comes from a study of radiation and T cells in renal cell carcinoma (TCRdb year 2020). Turning to the overall study: In total, roughly 52 samples, comprising 25 or so tumors and some 27 peripheral blood samples, were subjected to TCR beta sequencing. The last blood draw happened 4 weeks after radiation, timed to coincide with nephrectomy. A total of over 4 million unique CDR3 nucleotide sequences, encoding around 2.7 million unique CDR3 amino acid sequences, were found across all 55 or so samples. Study-wide findings and limitations: Top tumor clonotypes rose in blood from baseline to 2 weeks post-radiation, then contracted by 4 weeks, suggesting transient expansion of tumor-resident clones. With a single-armed trial design, the study had no way to address how radiation dose or scheduling affects the TCR repertoire. Tracking of blood repertoire dynamics stopped at three to four weeks after treatment, with no follow-up past that point. No pretreatment tumor biopsies were available, so the baseline intratumoral presence of clonotypes could not be determined.

TCR beta libraries were generated from genomic DNA with the immunoSEQ kit, following the manufacturer's recommendations. To prepare the libraries, a first multiplex PCR with proprietary primers was run, followed by a second PCR that added unique barcodes, and a bead cleanup was done after each round. A kit-provided positive control reaction and a negative control reaction were included in every sample batch. The final libraries were assessed on an Agilent 4200 TapeStation D1000 ScreenTape, pooled by volume, and quantified by qPCR. Sequencing ran on an Illumina NextSeq500 with a MidOutput 150-cycle cartridge, using 156 Read1 and 15 Index1 cycles with kit custom primers. The pooled library was loaded at 0.95 to 1 pM with 20% PhiX control spiked in. The authors' analysis ran thus. Vendor-processed data were analyzed in R, and a clonotype was defined as all T cells sharing the same CDR3 nucleotide sequence. For clone abundance analyses, frequencies were normalized to the 10,000 most abundant clones in each sample. Public T cell clones, averaging fewer than five per sample, were removed before analysis. Tumor-enriched and baseline blood-enriched clonotypes were defined by at least a 32-fold difference in abundance between compartments. A beta-binomial differential abundance model was used to identify clonotypes that expanded or contracted between blood time points. Tumor-blood repertoire similarity was measured with the Baroni-Urbani and Buser coefficient, and group comparisons used two-tailed Wilcoxon tests in R. The clones in this table, taken by TCRdb from immuneACCESS, are in-frame only. Not every clone is retained; where verified, under half of the shortfall comes from an unresolved V gene, and the cause of the rest is unknown. V and J calls and clone size come straight from that table; D and trimming were deduced from the DNA. The sample has approximately 170,000 clones on record, about 85% of them singletons. The biggest ten clones account for roughly 10% of the sample.

A remark on this clone: Its antigen is still unknown. No quality values exist for individual bases; no much larger clone is one base distant.

The time point label, read with the paper, signifies: blood 4 weeks post-SBRT, at nephrectomy. What the treatment or condition label conveys for this sample: 15 Gy SBRT to primary tumor, nephrectomy 4 weeks later. Samples were obtained from a clinical trial, in which 15 Gy stereotactic body radiation therapy was delivered to primary renal cell carcinomas and nephrectomy was performed 4 weeks later. To track tumor-enriched clonotypes, serial peripheral blood was sampled from radiation-treated patients at baseline and at 2 weeks and 4 weeks after SBRT. Every patient had renal cell carcinoma of clear cell pathology. The QIAamp DNA Blood Mini Kit (Qiagen) was used to prepare genomic DNA for TCR sequencing. The analyses included only samples that passed all quality control checks. The germline V gene encodes CDR1 MGHRA and CDR2 YSYEKL. Trimming at the junction amounts to 2 bases on V and 2 bases on J, and the germline ends lie 9 bases apart. From the cysteine through the phenylalanine, the CDR3 covers 14 amino acids. Only the CDR3 DNA is retained, 42 bases long and in frame from the first base.

The origin of this receptor is a woman between 45 and 60 years old with renal cell carcinoma. The sample here was blood, taken from a patient whose treatment included radiotherapy and nephrectomy. This sequence uses TRBV4-1 and TRBJ1-2; the D region possibly corresponds to TRBD1 (6 bases align). The CDR3 in this case is CASSQRTVNYGYTF. The nucleotide sequence is TGCGCCAGCAGCCAACGGACAGTGAACTATGGCTACACCTTC.